Below are 20 T cell receptor beta chains sequenced from a single sample in a study of identical twins. TCRdb ran MiXCR on the 5' RACE reads and lists one entry per CDR3 protein. The sample has 450,000 or so distinct CDR3 sequences; 24% are singletons. The data also belong to a second study, concerning T cells expressing NK-cell markers.

Sample: CD4+ T cells sorted from blood. These receptors all stem from a woman aged 18-29 years in good health.

This clonotype has only a few counts. The V call is TRBV4-3, the J call TRBJ2-5; D is possibly TRBD1 (6 bases). The CDR3 has 14 amino acids. The germline V and J ends were trimmed by 5 bases and 5 bases, with 15 bases remaining between them. CDR1 is LGHNA and CDR2 is YSLEER in the germline V gene. CDR3 DNA: TGCGCCAGCAGCTTAACCGGGACATCGGAGACCCAGTACTTC. This gives the protein CASSLTGTSETQYF.

The chain has TRBV18 and TRBJ1-5; the D gene is possibly TRBD1 (6 bases). The CDR3 runs to 14 residues. V was pared by 6 bases and J by 3 bases, with 12 bases between. Germline V gene data show CDR1 as KGHSH and CDR2 as LQKENI. CDR3 residues: CASSLGQYNQPQHF. CDR3 nucleotides: TGTGCCAGCTCCCTTGGACAGTACAATCAGCCCCAGCATTTT.

This clonotype was seen a handful of times. The CDR3 here is CASSQGVITEAFF. CDR3 nucleotide sequence: TGTGCCAGCAGCCAGGGGGTGATCACTGAAGCTTTCTTT. The rearrangement uses TRBV14 and TRBJ1-1; tentatively, D is TRBD1 (5 bases). This CDR3 comprises 13 residues. The germline CDR1 and CDR2 sequences are SGHDN and FVKESK. Trimming removed 3 bases from V and 4 bases from J, with 9 bases in between.

V and J are TRBV20-1 and TRBJ2-1; D perhaps matches TRBD2 (6 bases). V was trimmed by 6 bases and J by 5 bases, leaving 17 bases between them. Germline V gene sequence: CDR1 DFQATT, CDR2 SNEGSKA (reference sequence). CDR3 length: 14 amino acids. The CDR3 bases are TGCAGTGCAAACACGGGGGTCACACACAATGAGCAGTTCTTC. It yields the protein CSANTGVTHNEQFF.

This clonotype was observed a handful of times. The V call is TRBV20-1, the J call TRBJ2-1, with 9 bases lining up with TRBD2. J was trimmed by 3 bases and V by 1 base; bases with no gene match: 1. Germline CDR1 is DFQATT and CDR2 is SNEGSKA (reference sequence). The CDR3 runs to 14 residues. CDR3 region: CSARGAGGYNEQFF. CDR3 nucleotide sequence: TGCAGTGCTAGAGGAGCGGGGGGCTACAATGAGCAGTTCTTC.

This clonotype was found many times. The genes are TRBV11-3 and TRBJ2-5, with 8 positions matching TRBD2. The junction had 10 bases not matched to a gene; V was cut back by 7 bases and J by 3 bases. CDR3 size: 15 residues. Germline values: CDR1 SGHNT, CDR2 YENEEA. Written as DNA, the CDR3 is TGTGCCAGCACCCATTCAGGACTAGCCGAAGAGACCCAGTACTTC. Protein: CASTHSGLAEETQYF.

This clonotype has just a few counts. The CDR3 sequence is CASSPDSYAQYF. The CDR3 DNA sequence: TGTGCCAGCAGCCCAGACTCGTACGCGCAGTATTTT. The chain links TRBV7-2 to TRBJ2-3; D unclear. The CDR3 length is 12 residues. CDR1 and CDR2 (germline): SGHTA, FQGNSA. V was pared by 5 bases and J by 10 bases, with 13 bases between.

This clonotype turned up a few times. The V gene is TRBV5-8, the J gene TRBJ2-7; 10 nucleotides line up with TRBD2. The ends lost 3 bases at V and 3 bases at J; junction bases unmatched: 12. This CDR3 has 17 residues. Germline V gene data show CDR1 as SGHTS and CDR2 as YDEGEE. The DNA of the CDR3 is TGTGCCAGCAGCTCTTTCCTGGGGAGCGGGAGGGGCTACGAGCAGTACTTC. It is translated as CASSSFLGSGRGYEQYF.

The chain employs TRBV5-5 and TRBJ2-1, with D possibly being TRBD2 (6 bases). Looked up from germline, CDR1 is SGHKS and CDR2 is YYEKEE (reference sequence). Trimming cost V 4 bases and J 7 bases, with 15 bases left between them. The CDR3 contains 14 residues. Written as DNA, the CDR3 is TGTGCCAGCAGCGGCCGGTGGGGGGAAAATGAGCAGTTCTTC. Translated, it gives CASSGRWGENEQFF.

This clonotype occurred a few times. J is TRBJ2-7 and V is TRBV21-1. TRBV21-1 is deemed a pseudogene. The CDR3 has 17 amino acids. The CDR3 reads CASSKASWRYTSYEQYF. Here the CDR3 DNA reads TGTGCCAGCAGCAAAGCGTCGTGGCGGTACACCTCCTACGAGCAGTACTTC.

The chain combines TRBV15 with TRBJ1-4; the D gene is possibly TRBD1 (5 bases). Per the germline V gene, CDR1 is LNHNV and CDR2 is YYDKDF (reference sequence). V dropped 1 base and J dropped 7 bases, with 13 bases sitting between them. The CDR3 contains 15 residues. The CDR3 sequence: CATSRGNDRREKLFF. The DNA of the CDR3 is TGTGCCACCAGCAGAGGGAACGACAGACGTGAAAAACTGTTTTTT. Filled out from reference TRBV15 and TRBJ1-4, the complete variable domain reads DAMVIQNPRYQVTQFGKPVTLSCSQTLNHNVMYWYQQKSSQAPKLLFHYYDKDFNNEADTPDNFQSRRPNTSFCFLDIRSPGLGDTAMYLCATSRGNDRREKLFFGSGTQLSVL.

Only a few counts were recorded for this clonotype. The chain is built from TRBV21-1 and TRBJ2-1; the table's D call of TRBD2 was not tested on the DNA. TRBV21-1 is an annotated pseudogene. The CDR3 is made up of 16 amino acids. The CDR3 is CASSKAKAGGYNEQFF. The CDR3 DNA reads as TGTGCCAGCAGCAAAGCGAAAGCGGGAGGGTACAATGAGCAGTTCTTC.

This chain links TRBV7-8 with TRBJ2-3; D not resolved. From germline, CDR1 is SGHVS and CDR2 FQNEAQ. V was shortened by 5 bases and J by 4 bases, with 10 bases between the two germline ends. CDR3 length: 13 amino acids. Written as DNA, the CDR3 is TGTGCCAGCAGCGGAAGTCTTGCAGATACGCAGTATTTT. Protein sequence: CASSGSLADTQYF.

This clonotype was counted only a few times. The chain has TRBV12-3 or TRBV12-4 and TRBJ1-1; TRBD1 matches 7 bases. The CDR3 runs 13 residues. V was pared by 4 bases and J by 6 bases, with 5 bases of the junction left unmatched. CDR3 loop: CASSSNRGSEAFF. CDR3 coding DNA: TGTGCCAGCAGTTCTAACAGGGGTTCTGAAGCTTTCTTT.

V gene TRBV6-2 or TRBV6-3 combines with J gene TRBJ2-1; no clear D. CDR1 is MNHEY and CDR2 is SVGEGT in the germline V gene. The CDR3 covers 16 residues. V was trimmed by 3 bases and J by 0 bases, leaving 12 bases between them. CDR3 in DNA: TGTGCCAGCAGTTATTCTACCTCAAGCTCCTACAATGAGCAGTTCTTC. This sequence encodes CASSYSTSSSYNEQFF.

This chain links TRBV9 with TRBJ2-2, with D possibly matching TRBD2 (6 bases). The CDR3 contains 17 residues. The V gene's germline CDR1 is SGDLS and CDR2 YYNGEE. V lost 2 bases and J 1 base, leaving 15 bases between the germline ends. CDR3 DNA sequence: TGTGCCAGCAGCGTCCGATTTGGCGGGATGAACACCGGGGAGCTGTTTTTT. It encodes CASSVRFGGMNTGELFF.

The V call is TRBV20-1, the J call TRBJ1-3; no clear D. Trimming cost V 1 base and J 1 base, with 8 bases left between them. CDR1 and CDR2 (germline): DFQATT, SNEGSKA (reference sequence). The CDR3 has 14 amino acids. The CDR3 loop is CSARGSQSGNTIYF. CDR3 nucleotide sequence: TGCAGTGCTAGAGGTTCTCAGTCTGGAAACACCATATATTTT.

This clonotype was seen many times. The chain recombines TRBV5-1 with TRBJ2-6; D is ambiguous. The germline V and J ends were trimmed by 1 base and 3 bases, with 8 bases remaining between them. Germline values: CDR1 SGHRS, CDR2 YFSETQ. This CDR3 comprises 15 residues. CDR3 residues: CASSLIGSGANVLTF. In DNA, the CDR3 is TGCGCCAGCAGCTTGATCGGCAGTGGGGCCAACGTCCTGACTTTC.

This sequence joins TRBV11-2 and TRBJ2-1; D gene unclear. V was trimmed by 1 base and J by 8 bases, leaving 15 bases between them. The germline V gene encodes CDR1 SGHAT and CDR2 FQNNGV. This CDR3 spans 15 amino acids. CDR3 region: CASSLVPDPVHEQFF. The DNA of the CDR3 is TGTGCCAGCAGCTTAGTACCCGACCCAGTCCATGAGCAGTTCTTC.

The V gene is TRBV12-3 or TRBV12-4, the J gene TRBJ1-1; D remains ambiguous. V gave up 1 base and J gave up 5 bases, with 14 bases separating them. The CDR3 is 15 residues long. The CDR3, as DNA: TGTGCCAGCAGTTTAGGAGGCAGAAGTAAGACTGAAGCTTTCTTT. Translated: CASSLGGRSKTEAFF.